This section outlines one T cell receptor beta chain sequence together with its context. No antigen is known for it. Base qualities were left out, and no much larger clone turns up one base away. The data stem from a study of somatic mutations in cytotoxic T cells in rheumatoid arthritis (TCRdb year 2017). For the study in its entirety: Right after diagnosis and prior to the start of any treatment, under 35 ml EDTA of peripheral blood was drawn from patients. Some V beta antibody-stained T-cell populations were flow-sorted on a FACSAria II or Sony SH800 at nearly 100% purity, and sorted V beta1+ cells also underwent TCRB sequencing. To characterize clonality, the study used TCRB deep sequencing while asking whether somatic mutations are carried by expanded CD8+ T-cell clones in newly diagnosed, untreated rheumatoid arthritis. TCRB deep sequencing was performed for approximately 61 rheumatoid arthritis patients and roughly 20 healthy controls. Patient and control groups had essentially identical median ages.

On an AutoMACS, CD4+ and CD8+ cells were isolated via positive magnetic bead selection, and their purity was verified by flow cytometry. After a first flow cytometry screen using a TCR V beta antibody panel, clonal expansions were characterized through TCRB deep sequencing of sorted CD8+ fractions. Peripheral blood mononuclear cells were isolated by Ficoll-Paque PLUS density gradient separation. DNA from CD4-enriched, CD8-enriched or PBMC samples was extracted using Nucleospin Tissue or Tissue XS kits and then quantified on a Qubit 2.0 fluorometer. Genomic DNA underwent TCRB CDR3 sequencing using the immunoSEQ assay. The source study handled its data this way. Only a few patient CD8+ clones larger than 1% matched published virus-specific TCRB sequences when compared against them. Nothing other than productive TCRB rearrangements was included in the analyses. Defining a clone by its unique TCRB CDR3 sequence, the study calculated clonality as a productive clonality index derived from Shannon entropy. Repertoire overlap for a pair of samples was computed from each clone's template counts relative to total templates per sample. A correlation with a Spearman r of 0.55 to 0.75 was found between V-gene usage by flow cytometry and V-gene usage by TCRB sequencing. What TCRdb holds here is the immuneACCESS table cut down to in-frame rearrangements. Part of the clones is not present; checked against another copy, under half of the missing clones reflect an unresolved V gene, and the others are unexplained. Clonal size and the V and J genes are those of that table, whereas D and trimming came from the DNA. This sample holds around 19,000 clones; over 60% were observed only once. Clones ranked in the top ten supply roughly 28% of the sample.

Including cysteine and phenylalanine, the CDR3 has 14 amino acids. The sequence is cut down to CDR3 DNA, 42 bases in frame from base 1. According to the germline V gene (reference sequence), CDR1 reads MNHEY and CDR2 reads SMNVEV. V lost 5 bases and J lost 8 bases, and the count of bases not matched to a germline gene is 6. Overall study results and their limits: Rheumatoid arthritis patients and age-matched healthy controls did not significantly differ in CD8+ T-cell clonality. An increase of CD8+ clonality with age was seen in patients (Spearman r ~ 0.49) but not in healthy controls. In about an eighth of the roughly 60 patients the largest CD8+ clone exceeded 20% of CD8+ cells, and several identical CD8+ TCRB sequences were shared between blood and synovial fluid. The slight underrepresentation of TRBV07 in patients was not corrected for multiple comparisons. The antigen targets of the expanded CD8+ clones were unknown, and absence from virus-specific databases did not rule out viral specificity.

This TCR came from an adult with rheumatoid arthritis. The chain is assembled from TRBV27 and TRBJ2-1; 10 nucleotides in the junction match TRBD2. Sequenced: CD8+ T cells sorted from blood. The nucleotides read TGTGCCAGCAGTGTGGGACTAGCGCCCGATGAGCAGTTCTTC. It specifies CASSVGLAPDEQFF.